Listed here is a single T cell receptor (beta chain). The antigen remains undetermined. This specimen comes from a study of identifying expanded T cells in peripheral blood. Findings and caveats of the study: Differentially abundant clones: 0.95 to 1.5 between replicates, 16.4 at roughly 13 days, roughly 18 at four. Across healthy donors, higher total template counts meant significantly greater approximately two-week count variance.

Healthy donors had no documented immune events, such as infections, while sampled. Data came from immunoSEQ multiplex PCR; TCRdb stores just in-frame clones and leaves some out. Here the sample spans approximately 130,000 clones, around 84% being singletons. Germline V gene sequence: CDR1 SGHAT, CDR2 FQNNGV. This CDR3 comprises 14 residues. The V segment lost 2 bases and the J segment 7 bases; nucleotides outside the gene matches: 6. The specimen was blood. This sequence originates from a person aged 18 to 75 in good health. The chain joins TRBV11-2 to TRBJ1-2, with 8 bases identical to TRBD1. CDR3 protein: CASSLQRQGAGYTF. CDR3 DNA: TGTGCCAGCAGCTTACAGCGTCAGGGGGCTGGCTACACCTTC. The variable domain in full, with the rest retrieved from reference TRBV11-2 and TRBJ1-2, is EAGVAQSPRYKIIEKRQSVAFWCNPISGHATLYWYQQILGQGPKLLIQFQNNGVVDDSQLPKDRFSAERLKGVDSTLKIQPAKLEDSAVYLCASSLQRQGAGYTFGSGTRLTVV.